This TCR beta chain was identified during a study of vaccination and CD4 T cells after COVID-19. Treatment reported: approximately 10-day PBMC culture with coronavirus spike peptide pools or control peptides (ViraFEST assay). The V segment lost 4 bases and the J segment 8 bases; nucleotides outside the gene matches: 13. The CDR3 has 15 residues. Germline assignment: CDR1 SGDLS and CDR2 YYNGEE. Cultured CD4+ T-cell DNA underwent Oncomine TCR Beta short-read sequencing. TCRdb re-derived calls from the PCR reads in MiXCR, one entry per CDR3 protein. The sample holds more than 8,000 distinct CDR3 sequences, about 21% seen once. A remark on this clonotype: The antigen is undetermined.

The sequenced sample was CD4+ T cells from blood, cultured in vitro, obtained after SARS-CoV-2 vaccination. This sequence was found in a human donor who had recovered from COVID-19. This rearrangement joins TRBV9 to TRBJ1-2, with 8 bases matching TRBD1. Here the CDR3 DNA reads TGTGCCAGCAGCCACACGACAGGGGTAGGGGAAGGCTACACCTTC. Translation gives CASSHTTGVGEGYTF.